This paragraph reports one T cell receptor beta chain. Recruits, aged roughly 18 to 95 years, lived in about two dozen US areas. Cohorts were determined from participant-reported clinical history. The data stem from a study of blood T cell repertoires in COVID-19. Overall study: The cDNA or gDNA used as material had been derived from T cells, B-cell-depleted T cells, or PBMCs.

The table came from immunoSEQ multiplex PCR; TCRdb's copy has only in-frame clones and leaves some out. The sample gives 150,000 to 200,000 clones, around 80% of which show up once; roughly 6% is in the top ten. The sequencing sample was made of PBMCs or T cells enriched from blood (not recorded which). The sequence was collected from a man in his forties or fifties who had recovered from COVID-19.

CDR3 coding DNA: TGTGCCACCAGAGAGGGGGTTTTAAGCACAGATACGCAGTATTTT. Translated, it gives CATREGVLSTDTQYF. The chain employs TRBV24-1 and TRBJ2-3; the D gene is possibly TRBD1 (6 bases). The CDR3 spans 15 residues. V was clipped by 7 bases and J by 0 bases, with 13 bases between them. The germline V gene has CDR1 KGHDR and CDR2 SFDVKD.